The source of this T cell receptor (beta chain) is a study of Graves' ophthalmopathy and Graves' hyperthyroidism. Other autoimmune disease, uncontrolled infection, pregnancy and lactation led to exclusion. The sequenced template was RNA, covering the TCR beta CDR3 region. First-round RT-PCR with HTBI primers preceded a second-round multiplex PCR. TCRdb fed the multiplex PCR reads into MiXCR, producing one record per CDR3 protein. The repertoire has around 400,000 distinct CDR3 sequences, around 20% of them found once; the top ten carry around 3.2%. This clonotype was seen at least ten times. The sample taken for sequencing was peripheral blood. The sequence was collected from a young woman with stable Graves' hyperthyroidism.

The CDR3, as DNA: TGTGCCAGCAGTTTCCCCGGGCCGTCCTACGAGCAGTACTTC. Amino acids: CASSFPGPSYEQYF. The J gene is TRBJ2-7, the V gene TRBV28; unclear D gene. Trimming shortened V by 3 bases and J by 1 base, and 10 bases separated the two germline ends. Looked up from germline, CDR1 is MDHEN and CDR2 is SYDVKM. The CDR3 is 14 residues long.